The clone carrying this T cell receptor (beta chain) was seen a handful of times. Antigen unknown. The data were obtained in a study of human T cells and chemical hapten exposure. Whole-study context: The study sensitized with 2% DPC on a 2 cm by 2 cm patch of upper inner arm skin.

V lost 5 bases, J lost 8 bases, and 19 bases lay in between. This CDR3 contains 15 residues. Germline CDR1 and CDR2: SGHTA and FQGNSA. The time point was: pre-sensitization, week 0. Treatment described: therapeutic diphenylcyclopropenone sensitization with weekly scalp DPC. Using its own MiXCR run on the RACE reads, TCRdb lists one record per CDR3 protein. Found here are more than 70,000 distinct CDR3 sequences, over 6.5% of them singletons; the top ten hold around 2.6%. General observations from the study: No alteration of TCRs above 1 in 1000 frequency was seen with DPC sensitization.

The sequence was collected from a man aged 40-50 years with alopecia areata. Some clones in this sample may be carry-over from other donors' samples. The chain recombines TRBV7-2 with TRBJ1-5, with a possible D match to TRBD1 (6 bases). Material: whole blood, obtained in connection with sensitization to the hapten diphenylcyclopropenone (DPC). In DNA form, the CDR3 reads TGTGCCAGCAGCACGGCTTACAGGGCCCGGGAGCCCCAGCATTTT. Protein: CASSTAYRAREPQHF.